Sequencing of this TCR beta chain was carried out in a study of lymphopenia after photon versus proton radiotherapy. The CDR3 spans 15 residues. Per germline, CDR1 SGHKS and CDR2 YYEKEE (reference sequence). V was clipped by 4 bases and J by 0 bases, with 11 bases between them. This table comes from immunoSEQ multiplex PCR, and its TCRdb copy is limited to in-frame clones, with some not included. The sample includes about 45,000 clones, 85% of them seen just once. Sequences were derived from peripheral blood, sampled from a patient treated with photon-based radiotherapy. This rearrangement joins TRBV5-5 to TRBJ2-1; D ambiguous. This sequence originates from a man aged 35 to 55 with gastric cancer. The CDR3 nucleotides are TGTGCCAGCAGCCCAAGTCAGAGCTCCTACAATGAGCAGTTCTTC. The encoded protein is CASSPSQSSYNEQFF. The entire variable domain, with the rest obtained from reference TRBV5-5 and TRBJ2-1, is as follows: DAGVTQSPTHLIKTRGQQVTLRCSPISGHKSVSWYQQVLGQGPQFIFQYYEKEERGRGNFPDRFSARQFPNYSSELNVNALLLGDSALYLCASSPSQSSYNEQFFGPGTRLTVL.